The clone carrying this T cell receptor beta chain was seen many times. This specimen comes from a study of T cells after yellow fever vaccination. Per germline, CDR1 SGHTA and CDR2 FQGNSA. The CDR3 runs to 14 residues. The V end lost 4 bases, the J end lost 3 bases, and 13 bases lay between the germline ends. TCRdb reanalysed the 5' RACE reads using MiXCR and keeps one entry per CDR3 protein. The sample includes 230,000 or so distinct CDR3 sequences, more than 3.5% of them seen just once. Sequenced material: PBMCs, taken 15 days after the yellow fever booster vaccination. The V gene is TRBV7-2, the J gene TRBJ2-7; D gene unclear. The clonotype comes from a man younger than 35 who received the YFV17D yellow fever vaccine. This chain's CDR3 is CASSSPPNNYEQYF. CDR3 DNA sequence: TGTGCCAGCAGCTCCCCCCCGAACAACTACGAGCAGTACTTC.